The 6 T cell receptor beta chains in this list originate from one sample, sequenced in a study of T cells in Graves' hyperthyroidism and ophthalmopathy. The investigators amplified TCR beta CDR3 regions from RNA transcripts. The TCR CDR3 first-round RT-PCR relied on the HTBI primer set. Via MiXCR, TCRdb re-called the multiplex PCR reads, giving one row per CDR3 protein. Here the sample spans roughly 700,000 distinct CDR3 sequences, approximately 15% being singletons. The sequenced sample consisted of blood. The receptors were gathered from a man aged 50-59 years with Graves' hyperthyroidism.

The rearrangement uses TRBV19 and TRBJ2-1; D may be TRBD2 (5 bases). The J call is doubtful: the DNA matches TRBJ2-7 better. The CDR3 consists of 13 residues. Germline V gene data show CDR1 as LNHDA and CDR2 as SQIVND (reference sequence). CDR3 amino acids: CASSPGNYNEQYF. CDR3 in DNA: TGTGCCAGTAGTCCGGGGAATTACAATGAGCAGTACTTC.

This clonotype was seen a handful of times. The chain couples TRBV11-2 to TRBJ2-4; perhaps TRBD1 as D (6 bases). The CDR3 sequence is 15 residues long. The germline V gene has CDR1 SGHAT and CDR2 FQNNGV. Trimming removed 1 base at V and 10 bases at J, with 17 bases between. The CDR3 here is CASSLGGAGVGIQYF. CDR3 DNA sequence: TGTGCCAGCAGCTTAGGGGGCGCAGGGGTGGGGATTCAGTACTTC.

This clonotype was picked up many times. This chain uses TRBV2 with TRBJ2-1; 7 positions match TRBD2. Germline assignment: CDR1 SNHLY and CDR2 FYNNEI. Trimming at V came to 6 bases and at J to 4 bases, leaving 9 bases not matched to a gene. This CDR3 has 15 amino acids. The DNA of the CDR3 is TGTGCCAGCAGCCCACTGGCGGGAGCTTACAATGAGCAGTTCTTC. This encodes CASSPLAGAYNEQFF.

The chain recombines TRBV20-1 with TRBJ2-7; TRBD2 matches 7 bases. Germline-derived CDR1 and CDR2 are DFQATT and SNEGSKA (reference sequence). This CDR3 has 14 amino acids. The V segment lost 1 base and the J segment 0 bases; nucleotides outside the gene matches: 3. The CDR3: CSARAGGGSYEQYF. The DNA of the CDR3 is TGCAGTGCTAGAGCGGGAGGCGGCTCCTACGAGCAGTACTTC.

This clonotype was seen only a few times. V and J are TRBV14 and TRBJ2-5; D not resolved. V shed 3 bases and J shed 0 bases, with 2 bases lying between them. CDR3 length: 12 amino acids. CDR1 is SGHDN, CDR2 FVKESK, per germline. DNA for the CDR3: TGTGCCAGCAGCCAGGACCAAGAGACCCAGTACTTC. It yields the protein CASSQDQETQYF.

The chain combines TRBV12-3 or TRBV12-4 with TRBJ2-1, with 12 bases lining up with TRBD2. V was pared by 7 bases and J by 8 bases, with 9 bases of the junction left unmatched. The CDR3 is 15 amino acids. CDR3 sequence: CASNFTTSGSHEQFF. CDR3 sequence (DNA): TGTGCCAGCAATTTCACGACTAGCGGGAGCCATGAGCAGTTCTTC.